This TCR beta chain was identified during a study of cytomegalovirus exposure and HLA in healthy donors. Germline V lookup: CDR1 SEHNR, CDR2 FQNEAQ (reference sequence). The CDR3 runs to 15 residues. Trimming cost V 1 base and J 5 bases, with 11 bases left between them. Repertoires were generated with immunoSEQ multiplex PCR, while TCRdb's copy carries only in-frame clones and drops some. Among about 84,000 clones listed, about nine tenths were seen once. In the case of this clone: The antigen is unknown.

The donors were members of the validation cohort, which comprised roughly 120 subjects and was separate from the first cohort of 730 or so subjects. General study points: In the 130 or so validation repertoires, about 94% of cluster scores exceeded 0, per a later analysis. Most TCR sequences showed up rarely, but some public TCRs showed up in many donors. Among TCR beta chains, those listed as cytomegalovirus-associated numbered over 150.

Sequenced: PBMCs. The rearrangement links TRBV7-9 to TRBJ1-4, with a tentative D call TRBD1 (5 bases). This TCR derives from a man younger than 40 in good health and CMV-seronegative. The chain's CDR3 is CASSLVTGGNEKLFF. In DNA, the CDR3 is TGTGCCAGCAGCTTAGTCACGGGGGGGAATGAAAAACTGTTTTTT.